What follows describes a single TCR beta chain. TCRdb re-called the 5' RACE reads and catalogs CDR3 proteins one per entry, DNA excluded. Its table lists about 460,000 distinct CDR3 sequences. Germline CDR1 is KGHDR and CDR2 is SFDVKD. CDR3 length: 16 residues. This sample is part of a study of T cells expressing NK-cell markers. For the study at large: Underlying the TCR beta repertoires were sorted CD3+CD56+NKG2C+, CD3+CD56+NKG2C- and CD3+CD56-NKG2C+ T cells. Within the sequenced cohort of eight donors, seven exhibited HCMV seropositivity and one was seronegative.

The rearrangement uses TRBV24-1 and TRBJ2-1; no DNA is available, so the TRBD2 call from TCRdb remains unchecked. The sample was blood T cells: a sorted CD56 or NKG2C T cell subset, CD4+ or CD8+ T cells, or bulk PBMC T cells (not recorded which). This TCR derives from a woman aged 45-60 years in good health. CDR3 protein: CATSEVRTSGTNEQFF.